One and the same sample provided the 4 T cell receptor beta chains below, sequenced in a study of T cell changes during pregnancy in multiple sclerosis. Repertoires were generated with immunoSEQ multiplex PCR, while TCRdb's copy carries only in-frame clones and drops some. There are 88,000 or so clones in the sample; under 95% occur only once, and about 2.5% lies in the top ten. Sample: peripheral blood, taken before pregnancy. These receptors all stem from a female donor with multiple sclerosis, enrolled in a pregnancy study.

This chain uses TRBV7-8 with TRBJ2-5; no clear D gene. The germline V gene encodes CDR1 SGHVS and CDR2 FQNEAQ. The CDR3 is 11 residues long. V was clipped by 6 bases and J by 3 bases, with 5 bases between them. For the CDR3, the DNA is TGTGCCAGCAGTCATGAAGAGACCCAGTACTTC. Translation: CASSHEETQYF.

The table lists this clone with a count of one. This chain joins TRBV9 and TRBJ2-7; 7 nucleotides agree with TRBD1. V was pared by 0 bases and J by 6 bases, with 3 bases of the junction left unmatched. CDR3 size: 13 residues. Germline CDR1 reads SGDLS; CDR2 reads YYNGEE. CDR3 DNA: TGTGCCAGCAGCGTAGAGGGACAGCGCGAGCAGTACTTC. It translates to CASSVEGQREQYF.

The rearrangement links TRBV5-4 to TRBJ2-1; D unclear. In germline, CDR1 is SGHNT, CDR2 YYREEE (reference sequence). V shed 3 bases and J shed 6 bases, with 4 bases lying between them. CDR3 length: 11 residues. The CDR3 protein is CASSSLNEQFF. As DNA, the CDR3 is TGTGCCAGCAGCTCCCTCAATGAGCAGTTCTTC. Variable domain in full (rest from reference TRBV5-4 and TRBJ2-1): ETGVTQSPTHLIKTRGQQVTLRCSSQSGHNTVSWYQQALGQGPQFIFQYYREEENGRGNFPPRFSGLQFPNYSSELNVNALELDDSALYLCASSSLNEQFFGPGTRLTVL.

This chain uses TRBV7-9 with TRBJ1-4; D unclear. CDR1 SEHNR and CDR2 FQNEAQ come from the germline V gene (reference sequence). Trimming cost V 5 bases and J 0 bases, with 10 bases left between them. CDR3 length: 15 residues. The CDR3 region is CASSPTEATNEKLFF. CDR3 coding DNA: TGTGCCAGCAGCCCTACCGAAGCAACTAATGAAAAACTGTTTTTT.